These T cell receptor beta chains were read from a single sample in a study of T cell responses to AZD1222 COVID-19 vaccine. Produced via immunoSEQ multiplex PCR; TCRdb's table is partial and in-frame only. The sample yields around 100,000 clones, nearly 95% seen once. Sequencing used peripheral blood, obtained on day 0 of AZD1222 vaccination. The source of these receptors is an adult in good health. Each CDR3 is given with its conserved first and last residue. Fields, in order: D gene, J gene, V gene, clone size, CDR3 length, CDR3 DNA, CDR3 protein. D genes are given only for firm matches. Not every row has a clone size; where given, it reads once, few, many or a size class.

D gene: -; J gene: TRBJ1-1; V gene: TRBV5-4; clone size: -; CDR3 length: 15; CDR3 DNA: TGTGCCAGCAGTGGGGGGGTTTGGCAGAACACTGAAGCTTTCTTT; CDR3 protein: CASSGGVWQNTEAFF
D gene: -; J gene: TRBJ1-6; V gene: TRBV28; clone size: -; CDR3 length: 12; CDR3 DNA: TGTGCCAGCAGTCTGGGGGCTTCACCCCTCCACTTT; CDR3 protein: CASSLGASPLHF
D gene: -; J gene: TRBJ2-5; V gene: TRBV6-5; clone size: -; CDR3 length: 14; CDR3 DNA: TGTGCCAGCAGTATACCAGGGAACCAAGAGACCCAGTACTTC; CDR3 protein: CASSIPGNQETQYF
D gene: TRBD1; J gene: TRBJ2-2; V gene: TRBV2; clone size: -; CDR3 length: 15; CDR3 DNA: TGTGCCGTCGATAAGGGACAGGGGAACACCGGGGAGCTGTTTTTT; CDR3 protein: CAVDKGQGNTGELFF
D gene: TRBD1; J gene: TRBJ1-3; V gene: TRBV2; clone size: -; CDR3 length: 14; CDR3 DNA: TGTGCCAGCAGCGTGGGGCAGGGGGTAAACACCATATATTTT; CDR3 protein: CASSVGQGVNTIYF
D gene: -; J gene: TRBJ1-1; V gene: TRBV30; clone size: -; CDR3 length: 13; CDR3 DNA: TGTGCCTGGCAAGGGACGGTGAACACTGAAGCTTTCTTT; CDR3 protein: CAWQGTVNTEAFF
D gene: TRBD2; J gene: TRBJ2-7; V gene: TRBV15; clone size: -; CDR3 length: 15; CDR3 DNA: TGTGCCACCAGCAGAGAGGCGGGGGGGGACTACGAGCAGTACTTC; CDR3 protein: CATSREAGGDYEQYF
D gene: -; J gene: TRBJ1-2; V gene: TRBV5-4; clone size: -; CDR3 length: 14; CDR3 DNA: TGTGCCAGCAGGAGGGACAACGCTAACTATGGCTACACCTTC; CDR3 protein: CASRRDNANYGYTF
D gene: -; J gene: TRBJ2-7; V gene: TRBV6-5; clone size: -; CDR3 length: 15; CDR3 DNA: TGTGCCAGCAGTCACGCGTCGGGGGGCCGGGACGAGCAGTACTTC; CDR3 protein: CASSHASGGRDEQYF
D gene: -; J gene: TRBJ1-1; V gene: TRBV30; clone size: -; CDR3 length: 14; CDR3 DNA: TGTGCCTGGAGTGGACCCGCAGGGAGAACTGAAGCTTTCTTT; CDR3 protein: CAWSGPAGRTEAFF
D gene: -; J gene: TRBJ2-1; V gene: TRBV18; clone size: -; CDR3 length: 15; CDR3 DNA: TGTGCCAGCTCATCCGGGACCCGCTCCTACAATGAGCAGTTCTTC; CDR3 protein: CASSSGTRSYNEQFF
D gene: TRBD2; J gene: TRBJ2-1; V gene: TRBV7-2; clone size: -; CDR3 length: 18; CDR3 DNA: TGTGCCAGCAGCCACCACAAAGAGGGTAGCGGGAGTTTCTATGAGCAGTTCTTC; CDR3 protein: CASSHHKEGSGSFYEQFF
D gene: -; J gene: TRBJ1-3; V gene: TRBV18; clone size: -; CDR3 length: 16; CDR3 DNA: TGTGCCAGCTCACCACAGGAGAGGAGCTCTGGAAACACCATATATTTT; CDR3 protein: CASSPQERSSGNTIYF
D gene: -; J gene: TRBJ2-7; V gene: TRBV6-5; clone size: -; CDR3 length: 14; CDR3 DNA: TGTGCCAGCCGTCCTACTAGCCCTCCGTACGAGCAGTACTTC; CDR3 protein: CASRPTSPPYEQYF
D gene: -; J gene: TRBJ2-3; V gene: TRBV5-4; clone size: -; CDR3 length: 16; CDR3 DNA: TGTGCCAGCAGCTTGACGGCCGGGGAAGGAACAGATACGCAGTATTTT; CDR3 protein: CASSLTAGEGTDTQYF
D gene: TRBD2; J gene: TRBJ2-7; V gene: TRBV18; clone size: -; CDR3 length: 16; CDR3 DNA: TGTGCCAGCTCATCCGGCCAGACTAGCGGCTCCTACGAGCAGTACTTC; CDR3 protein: CASSSGQTSGSYEQYF
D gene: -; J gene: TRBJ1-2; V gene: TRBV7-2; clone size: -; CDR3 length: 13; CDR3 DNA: TGTGCCAGCAGCAGGGGAGGTGGATATGGCTACACCTTC; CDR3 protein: CASSRGGGYGYTF
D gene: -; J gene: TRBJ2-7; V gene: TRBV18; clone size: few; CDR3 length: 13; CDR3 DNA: TGTGCCAGCTCACTGAATCCGTCCGACGAGCAGTACTTC; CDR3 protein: CASSLNPSDEQYF